This T cell receptor beta chain was obtained from a study of T-cell memory formation after mild COVID-19. Sample barcodes and UMIs were carried by the TCR alpha and TCR beta cDNA libraries that 5'RACE generated with constant-segment primers. One entry per CDR3 protein, called by TCRdb with MiXCR from the 5' RACE reads. Among about 200,000 distinct CDR3 sequences listed, 9% to 10% were seen once. Study-level results: A balance of CD4 and CD8 characterized clones contracting day 15 to 85, whereas later expanders leaned CD4+.

V shed 7 bases and J shed 4 bases, with 22 bases lying between them. The CDR3 has 16 amino acids. Germline V CDR1 and CDR2: MNHNS, SASEGT. This clonotype appeared a few times. Antigen: not known. Sequenced: PBMCs or a T cell subset sorted from them (not recorded which). V and J are TRBV6-1 and TRBJ1-2, with D perhaps TRBD1 (5 bases). The receptor comes from a man younger than 30 who had mild COVID-19 (a few samples of this study predate the infection). Cell type and time point are not known. Here the CDR3 reads CASNEFRDGSLYGYTF. For the CDR3, the DNA is TGTGCCAGCAACGAATTCCGGGACGGAAGTCTCTATGGCTACACCTTC.